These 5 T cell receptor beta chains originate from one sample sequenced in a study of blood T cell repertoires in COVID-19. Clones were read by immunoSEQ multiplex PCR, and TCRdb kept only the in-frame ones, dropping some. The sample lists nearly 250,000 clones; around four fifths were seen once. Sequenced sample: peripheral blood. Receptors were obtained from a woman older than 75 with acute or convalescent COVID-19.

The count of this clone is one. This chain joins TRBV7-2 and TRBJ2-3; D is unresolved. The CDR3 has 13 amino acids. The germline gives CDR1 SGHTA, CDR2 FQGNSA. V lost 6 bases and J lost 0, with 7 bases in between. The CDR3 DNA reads TGTGCCAGCAGTCAACATAGCACAGATACGCAGTATTTT. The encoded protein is CASSQHSTDTQYF.

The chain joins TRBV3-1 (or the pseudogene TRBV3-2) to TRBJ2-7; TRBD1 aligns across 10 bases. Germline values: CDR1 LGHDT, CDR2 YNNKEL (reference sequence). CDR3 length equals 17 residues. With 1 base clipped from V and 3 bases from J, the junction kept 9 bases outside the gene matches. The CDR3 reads CASSQGGQGPHLYEQYF. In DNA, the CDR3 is TGTGCCAGCAGCCAAGGGGGACAGGGGCCCCACCTCTACGAGCAGTACTTC.

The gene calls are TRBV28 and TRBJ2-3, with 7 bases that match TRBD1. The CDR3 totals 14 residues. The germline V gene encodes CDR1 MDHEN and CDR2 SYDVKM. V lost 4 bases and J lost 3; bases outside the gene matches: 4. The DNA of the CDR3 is TGTGCCAGCAGTTCGACAGGGAAGACAGATACGCAGTATTTT. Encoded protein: CASSSTGKTDTQYF.

CDR3 protein: CASRPIAGQETQYF. CDR3 nucleotides: TGTGCCAGCAGACCAATAGCGGGACAAGAGACCCAGTACTTC. The chain links TRBV11-2 to TRBJ2-5; 8 bases match TRBD2. The J segment lost 2 bases and the V segment lost 6 bases, leaving 5 bases of the junction unmatched. Per germline, CDR1 SGHAT and CDR2 FQNNGV. The CDR3 covers 14 residues.

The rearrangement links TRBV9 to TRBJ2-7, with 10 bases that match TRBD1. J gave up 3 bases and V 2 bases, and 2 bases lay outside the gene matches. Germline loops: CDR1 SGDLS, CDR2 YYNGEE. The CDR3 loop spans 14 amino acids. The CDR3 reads CASSVGQGHYEQYF. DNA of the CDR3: TGTGCCAGCAGCGTGGGACAGGGGCACTACGAGCAGTACTTC.